Listed below are T cell receptor beta chains from one sample, sequenced in a study of CD8 T cells in Susac syndrome. MiXCR, applied by TCRdb to the immunoSEQ multiplex PCR reads, yields one record per CDR3 protein. Here the sample spans around 150,000 distinct CDR3 sequences, about 94% being singletons. Sequenced: CD4+ T cells from PBMCs. These receptors were obtained from a human donor in good health. Both conserved end residues are part of each CDR3. The D gene is left open where the match is weak. Not every row has a clone size; where given, it reads once, few, many or a size class.

v_call,clone_size,j_call,d_call,cdr3_nt,cdr3_aa
TRBV29-1,-,TRBJ2-7,-,TGCAGCGTTGTGGGGGCTCCATCCTACGAGCAGTACTTC,CSVVGAPSYEQYF
TRBV9,-,TRBJ2-1,TRBD2,TGTGCCAGCAGCGTAGACGGGGGGGCCTGGAATGAGCAGTTCTTC,CASSVDGGAWNEQFF
TRBV3-1,-,TRBJ1-5,-,TGTGCCAGCAGCCAAGACAGCGGGGTTCCCCAGCCCCAGCATTTT,CASSQDSGVPQPQHF
TRBV30,-,TRBJ1-6,-,TGTGCCTGGAGTATCACAGAGAATTCACCCCTCCACTTT,CAWSITENSPLHF
TRBV7-9,-,TRBJ2-3,-,TGTGCCAGCAGCTTAGAACAGATTTCCACAGATACGCAGTATTTT,CASSLEQISTDTQYF
TRBV27,-,TRBJ1-6,TRBD1,TGTGCCAGCAGCACCGGGACAGGGGTGTCACCCCTCCACTTT,CASSTGTGVSPLHF
TRBV7-6,-,TRBJ2-1,-,TGTGCCAGCAGCCCAGAGGTCTACTACAATGAGCAGTTCTTC,CASSPEVYYNEQFF
TRBV27,-,TRBJ2-7,TRBD1,TGTGCCAGCAGTGACTATGACAGGGACTCCTACGAGCAGTACTTC,CASSDYDRDSYEQYF
TRBV5-4,-,TRBJ1-4,TRBD1,TGTGCCAGCAGCTACGGACAGGGCTTTAATGAAAAACTGTTTTTT,CASSYGQGFNEKLFF
TRBV20-1,-,TRBJ1-2,TRBD1,TGCAGTGCAGGGGACAGCAACCGTAACTATGGCTACACCTTC,CSAGDSNRNYGYTF
TRBV11-2,-,TRBJ2-3,-,TGTGCCAGCAGCTTAGATGACAGAAATATGGATACGCAGTATTTT,CASSLDDRNMDTQYF
TRBV30,few,TRBJ1-1,TRBD1,TGTGCCTGGAGTACCGGGACAGGGGGCGCGGGCACTGAAGCTTTCTTT,CAWSTGTGGAGTEAFF
TRBV2,-,TRBJ2-5,-,TGTGCCAGCAATACGCGGGTCCAAGAGACCCAGTACTTC,CASNTRVQETQYF
TRBV2,-,TRBJ2-7,-,TGTGCCAGCAACTTAGACAGTTTGGGCGAGCAGTACTTC,CASNLDSLGEQYF
TRBV25-1,-,TRBJ1-2,-,TGTGCCAGCCGGGAAGGGGACGTCGGCTATGGCTACACCTTC,CASREGDVGYGYTF
TRBV20-1,once,TRBJ2-1,-,TGCAGTGCTAGAGGGGCGACTAGTCCCCACAACAATGAGCAGTTCTTC,CSARGATSPHNNEQFF
TRBV2,-,TRBJ2-5,TRBD1,TGTGCCAGCAGCAGCTGGGACAGGGAGTACTTC,CASSSWDREYF
TRBV20-1,-,TRBJ1-1,-,TGCAGTGCTCCACCTCCGGGAGAAAGCGTGGCTTTCTTT,CSAPPPGESVAFF
TRBV20-1,-,TRBJ2-3,-,TGCAGTGCTGCCGACAGCTCAAGCACAGATACGCAGTATTTT,CSAADSSSTDTQYF
TRBV3-1,-,TRBJ1-4,-,TGTGCCAGCAGCCAACAGTTTACCAAGGAAAAACTGTTTTTT,CASSQQFTKEKLFF
TRBV20-1,-,TRBJ1-2,TRBD1,TGCAGTGCCCGAGGACAGGGTAGAGCTAACTATGGCTACACCTTC,CSARGQGRANYGYTF
TRBV12-5,-,TRBJ1-1,-,TGTGCTAGTAGGGCGATGATGAACACTGAAGCTTTCTTT,CASRAMMNTEAFF
TRBV15,-,TRBJ2-7,-,TGTGCCACCAGCAGAGAAGGGGACTACGAGCAGTACTTC,CATSREGDYEQYF